Listed below are T cell receptor beta chains from one sample, sequenced in a study of blood T cell repertoires in COVID-19. Sequenced by immunoSEQ multiplex PCR; TCRdb stores in-frame clones only, minus some. The table lists under 150,000 clones, 81% of them singletons. What was sequenced was peripheral blood. The receptors were sampled from a human donor with acute or convalescent COVID-19. The donor label of this sample is uncertain. Both conserved end residues are part of each CDR3. D genes are given only for firm matches. Not all rows give a size; the values are once, few, many and, for expanded clones, a class.

j_call: TRBJ2-3
d_call: NA
clone_size: once
v_call: TRBV23-1
cdr3_nt: TGCGCCAGCAGTCAATCGAGAAGCTCTCGAGTCCTATACACAGATACGCAGTATTTT
cdr3_aa: CASSQSRSSRVLYTDTQYF

j_call: TRBJ2-1
d_call: NA
clone_size: NA
v_call: TRBV9
cdr3_nt: TGTGCCAGCAGCGTAGACCGACAGGTTCCTTACAATGAGCAGTTCTTC
cdr3_aa: CASSVDRQVPYNEQFF

j_call: TRBJ2-3
d_call: NA
clone_size: NA
v_call: TRBV5-1
cdr3_nt: TGCGCCAGCAGCTCAGGGAACGGAGATACGCAGTATTTT
cdr3_aa: CASSSGNGDTQYF

j_call: TRBJ2-2
d_call: TRBD1
clone_size: few
v_call: TRBV24-1
cdr3_nt: TGTGCCACCAGTGACGAGGGGACAGGGCGGACCGGGGAGCTGTTTTTT
cdr3_aa: CATSDEGTGRTGELFF

j_call: TRBJ2-3
d_call: TRBD1
clone_size: NA
v_call: TRBV7-6
cdr3_nt: TGTGCCAGCAGCTTGTGGTCGGGACAGGGACTCTACAGCACAGATACGCAGTATTTT
cdr3_aa: CASSLWSGQGLYSTDTQYF

j_call: TRBJ2-2
d_call: NA
clone_size: NA
v_call: TRBV3-1/TRBV3-2
cdr3_nt: TGTGCCAGCAGCCCCATAGTTGGGAACACCGGGGAGCTGTTTTTT
cdr3_aa: CASSPIVGNTGELFF

j_call: TRBJ1-1
d_call: NA
clone_size: few
v_call: TRBV5-1
cdr3_nt: TGCGCCAGCAGCTTGACAGGGATGAACACTGAAGCTTTCTTT
cdr3_aa: CASSLTGMNTEAFF

j_call: TRBJ1-5
d_call: NA
clone_size: NA
v_call: TRBV4-1
cdr3_nt: TGCGCCAGCAGCCAAGTCCTTAATCAGCCCCAGCATTTT
cdr3_aa: CASSQVLNQPQHF

j_call: TRBJ2-3
d_call: NA
clone_size: NA
v_call: TRBV7-8
cdr3_nt: TGTGCCAGCAGCTTATCTATCGCGGGGGCCTTCACAGATACGCAGTATTTT
cdr3_aa: CASSLSIAGAFTDTQYF

j_call: TRBJ2-1
d_call: NA
clone_size: NA
v_call: TRBV9
cdr3_nt: TGTGCCAGCAGCGTAGCCGGTGAGCAGTTCTTC
cdr3_aa: CASSVAGEQFF

j_call: TRBJ1-1
d_call: NA
clone_size: NA
v_call: TRBV19
cdr3_nt: TGTGCCAGTATAGGGGCGAGGAACACTGAAGCTTTCTTT
cdr3_aa: CASIGARNTEAFF

j_call: TRBJ1-2
d_call: TRBD1
clone_size: NA
v_call: TRBV5-6
cdr3_nt: TGTGCCAGCAGGAACTACGACAGGGACGGCTACACCTTC
cdr3_aa: CASRNYDRDGYTF

j_call: TRBJ1-2
d_call: TRBD1
clone_size: NA
v_call: TRBV29-1
cdr3_nt: TGCAGCGTTGGGGACAGGGCTAACTATGGCTACACCTTC
cdr3_aa: CSVGDRANYGYTF

j_call: TRBJ2-5
d_call: TRBD2
clone_size: NA
v_call: TRBV11-3
cdr3_nt: TGTGCCAGCAGCCCCGGACTAGCGGGACCCGCCCAAGAGACCCAGTACTTC
cdr3_aa: CASSPGLAGPAQETQYF

j_call: TRBJ2-2
d_call: TRBD1
clone_size: NA
v_call: TRBV29-1
cdr3_nt: TGCAGCGTCAGGGACAGGACCAACACCGGGGAGCTGTTTTTT
cdr3_aa: CSVRDRTNTGELFF

j_call: TRBJ2-3
d_call: TRBD1
clone_size: many
v_call: TRBV18
cdr3_nt: TGTGCCAGCTCACTAAGACAGGGGGCAGATACGCAGTATTTT
cdr3_aa: CASSLRQGADTQYF

j_call: TRBJ1-5
d_call: NA
clone_size: NA
v_call: TRBV6-5
cdr3_nt: TGTGCCAGCAGTTATATATCCACGACTATTAATCAGCCCCAGCATTTT
cdr3_aa: CASSYISTTINQPQHF

j_call: TRBJ1-3
d_call: TRBD1
clone_size: many
v_call: TRBV3-1/TRBV3-2
cdr3_nt: TGTGCCAGCAGCCTGGGACAGGGCATTGGTGGAAACACCATATATTTT
cdr3_aa: CASSLGQGIGGNTIYF

j_call: TRBJ2-3
d_call: TRBD2
clone_size: NA
v_call: TRBV6-5
cdr3_nt: TGTGCCAGCTCTTTAGCGGGGGGCACAGATACGCAGTATTTT
cdr3_aa: CASSLAGGTDTQYF

j_call: TRBJ1-4
d_call: TRBD1
clone_size: NA
v_call: TRBV14
cdr3_nt: TGTGCCAGCAGCCTGGCGGGACAGGGGAATGAAAAACTGTTTTTT
cdr3_aa: CASSLAGQGNEKLFF

j_call: TRBJ1-4
d_call: TRBD1
clone_size: NA
v_call: TRBV3-1/TRBV3-2
cdr3_nt: TGTGCCAGCAGCCAAGAGTGGGGACAGGTCGCAAAACTGTTTTTT
cdr3_aa: CASSQEWGQVAKLFF

j_call: TRBJ1-1
d_call: NA
clone_size: once
v_call: TRBV7-2
cdr3_nt: TGTGCCAGCAGTGATACGGGACAAAGGAACACTGAAGCTTTCTTT
cdr3_aa: CASSDTGQRNTEAFF

j_call: TRBJ1-1
d_call: NA
clone_size: NA
v_call: TRBV12-3/TRBV12-4
cdr3_nt: TGTGCCAGCACCCTTACGAGGCACACTGAAGCTTTCTTT
cdr3_aa: CASTLTRHTEAFF

j_call: TRBJ1-2
d_call: TRBD1
clone_size: NA
v_call: TRBV18
cdr3_nt: TGTGCCAGCTCACCCCAACAGGGACAGGGCTATGGCTACACCTTC
cdr3_aa: CASSPQQGQGYGYTF

j_call: TRBJ2-1
d_call: NA
clone_size: once
v_call: TRBV18
cdr3_nt: TGTGCCAGCTCGCGAAACGCACAGGGCAACAATGAGCAGTTCTTC
cdr3_aa: CASSRNAQGNNEQFF

j_call: TRBJ2-5
d_call: TRBD2
clone_size: NA
v_call: TRBV5-5
cdr3_nt: TGTGCCAGCACCCCTCGGGGGGGGGCCCAAGAGACCCAGTACTTC
cdr3_aa: CASTPRGGAQETQYF

j_call: TRBJ1-5
d_call: TRBD1
clone_size: NA
v_call: TRBV2
cdr3_nt: TGTGCCAGCACCCAAGGGGGCCCCGGTCAGCCCCAGCATTTT
cdr3_aa: CASTQGGPGQPQHF